The clone carrying this TCR beta chain has only a few counts. The antigen remains unidentified. Germline lookup yields CDR1 SNHLY and CDR2 FYNNEI. Germline trimming cut 4 bases from V and 5 bases from J; bases unmatched to any gene: 5. The CDR3 runs 15 residues. PCR was performed using 60 Vbeta and 13 Jbeta primers. Methods used by the authors: A follow-up analysis tallied tens of millions of unique TCR beta chains, roughly 9.9 million shared. The method was immunoSEQ multiplex PCR; TCRdb's version includes in-frame clones alone and lacks a portion of them. The D gene and trimming were derived from the DNA, and the V and J assignments and clone size from that table. This sample has 150,000 to 200,000 clones, with approximately 80% found just once. These data originate in a study of cytomegalovirus exposure and HLA in healthy donors. The study's findings and limits: A prior analysis recorded that most TCR beta V segments were productive about 90% or about 30% of the time. The dataset shows that most TCR sequences were rare, while some public TCRs occurred in many donors.

The clonotype comes from a female donor in good health and CMV-seronegative. The chain employs TRBV2 and TRBJ2-2; 9 bases are a match to TRBD1. The specimen was PBMCs. The CDR3 nucleotides read TGTGCCAGCAGTGCACAGGGGGCGCGGACCGGGGAGCTGTTTTTT. Residues: CASSAQGARTGELFF.